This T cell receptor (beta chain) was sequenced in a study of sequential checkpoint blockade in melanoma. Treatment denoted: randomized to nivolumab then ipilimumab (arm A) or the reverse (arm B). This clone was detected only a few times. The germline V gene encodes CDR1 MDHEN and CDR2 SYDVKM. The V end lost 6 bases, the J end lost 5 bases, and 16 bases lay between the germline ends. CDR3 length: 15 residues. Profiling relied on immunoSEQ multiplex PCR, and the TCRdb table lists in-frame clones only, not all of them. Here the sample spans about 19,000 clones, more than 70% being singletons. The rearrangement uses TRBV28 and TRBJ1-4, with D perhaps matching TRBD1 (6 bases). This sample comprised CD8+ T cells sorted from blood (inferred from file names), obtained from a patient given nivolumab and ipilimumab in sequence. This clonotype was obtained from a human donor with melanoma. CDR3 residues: CASSFSRGLNEKLFF. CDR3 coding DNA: TGTGCCAGCAGCTTCTCCAGGGGATTGAATGAAAAACTGTTTTTT.